The 12 T cell receptor beta chains given below trace back to one sample, sequenced in a study of breast tumors, draining lymph nodes, adjacent tissues. In TCRdb, the multiplex PCR reads were re-called with MiXCR into one record per CDR3 protein. The table shows around 130,000 distinct CDR3 sequences, with 20% occurring only once. Samples came from axillary lymph nodes draining the breast cancer. Material for sequencing was axillary lymph node tissue. The receptors originated from a female donor with breast cancer. Some clones in this sample may be carry-over from other donors' samples.

As concerns this clonotype: One base away lies a much larger clone, so this may be a sequencing read error. CDR3 in DNA: TGTACCAGCAGTTCGATCATAGATGTAGCCCTGTTTTTT. Residues: CTSSSIIDVALFF. V is TRBV6-6 and J is TRBJ2-2; D gene ambiguous. The CDR3 length is 13 residues. Germline-derived CDR1 and CDR2 are MNHNY and SVGAGI (reference sequence).

Details on this clonotype: Since a much larger clone is just one base distant, this may be a read error. The chain combines TRBV12-3 or TRBV12-4 with TRBJ2-2; no firm D call. V was trimmed by 1 base and J by 6 bases, leaving 9 bases between them. The length of the CDR3 is 14 residues. The CDR3 loop is CASSLGQAAGELFF. The CDR3 coding sequence is TGTGCCAGCAGTTTAGGGCAGGCCGCCGGGGAGCTGTTTTTT.

Concerning this clonotype itself: A much more abundant neighbour one base away suggests this may be a read error. The genes are TRBV11-3 and TRBJ2-3; 8 nucleotides align to TRBD1. TRBJ1-5 explains the end of the DNA better; the J call may be wrong. CDR1 is SGHNT, CDR2 YENEEA, per germline. This CDR3 has 13 residues. CDR3 nucleotides: TGTGCCAGCACCGACCAGGGGGCAGATACGCAGCATTTT. Amino acid sequence: CASTDQGADTQHF.

V is TRBV6-5 and J is TRBJ1-1, with D possibly matching TRBD1 (5 bases). Trimming removed 3 bases from V and 2 bases from J, with 10 bases in between. Germline V CDR1 and CDR2: MNHEY, SVGAGI. The CDR3 runs to 14 residues. CDR3 sequence reads: CASSYRGHNTEAFF. In nucleotides, the CDR3 is TGTGCCAGCAGTTATCGAGGACACAACACTGAAGCTTTCTTT.

This clonotype was counted many times. The V and J genes are TRBV6-5 and TRBJ2-1; a possible D gene is TRBD2 (5 bases). CDR1 is MNHEY, CDR2 SVGAGI, per germline. The CDR3 spans 16 residues. Trimming stripped 2 bases from V and 4 bases from J, with 15 bases between. CDR3 in DNA: TGTGCCAGCAGTTACGCGGCCAGCGGAACTTACAATGAGCAGTTCTTC. It is translated as CASSYAASGTYNEQFF.

This clonotype was observed at least ten times. The chain couples TRBV28 to TRBJ1-4; 7 bases match TRBD1. Germline V gene data show CDR1 as MDHEN and CDR2 as SYDVKM. Trimming took 10 bases from V and 5 from J; bases not matched to a gene: 10. The CDR3 covers 14 residues. In DNA, the CDR3 is TGTGCCACCAAGTCACCAGGGGGGAATGAAAAACTGTTTTTT. Protein sequence: CATKSPGGNEKLFF.

This clonotype has at least ten counts. The gene calls are TRBV20-1 and TRBJ2-7, with D perhaps TRBD2 (5 bases). Trimming took 6 bases from V and 0 from J, leaving 12 bases between them. The CDR3 totals 13 residues. Germline CDR1 and CDR2: DFQATT and SNEGSKA (reference sequence). In DNA form, the CDR3 reads TGCAGTGCGCCTGGACGGGACTCCTACGAGCAGTACTTC. It codes for CSAPGRDSYEQYF.

A remark on this clonotype: Likely a read error: the CDR3 ends without its conserved phenylalanine or tryptophan. The CDR3: CASSGSSGGFASTDTQYP. The CDR3 nucleotides read TGTGCCAGCAGCGGAAGCTCGGGGGGCTTCGCTAGCACAGATACGCAGTATCCT. The V and J genes are TRBV9 and TRBJ2-3; D may be TRBD2 (7 bases). The germline CDR1 and CDR2 sequences are SGDLS and YYNGEE. Deletions cut 3 bases from V and 0 bases from J, with 20 bases between. CDR3 size: 18 residues.

V gene TRBV6-5 combines with J gene TRBJ2-3; 10 nucleotides match TRBD2. The germline V gene has CDR1 MNHEY and CDR2 SVGAGI. There are 15 residues in the CDR3. J gave up 6 bases and V 1 base, and 4 bases lay outside the gene matches. The DNA of the CDR3 is TGTGCCAGCAGTTACTATAAAGCGGGGGGGGATACGCAGTATTTT. Its protein product is CASSYYKAGGDTQYF.

This clonotype has a count of ten or more. The rearrangement joins TRBV20-1 to TRBJ2-6, with TRBD1 matching over 9 bases. This CDR3 is 17 amino acids long. Trimming took 3 bases from V and 0 from J; bases not matched to a gene: 6. Germline V CDR1 and CDR2: DFQATT, SNEGSKA (reference sequence). In nucleotides, the CDR3 is TGCAGTGCTAGTTCGGGGACAGGGTCCTCTGGGGCCAACGTCCTGACTTTC. Translation: CSASSGTGSSGANVLTF.

This clonotype was picked up many times. The chain couples TRBV7-9 to TRBJ1-2; tentative D call: TRBD1 (5 bases). From germline, CDR1 is SEHNR and CDR2 FQNEAQ (reference sequence). This CDR3 has 14 residues. Trimming cost V 5 bases and J 6 bases, with 16 bases left between them. The CDR3 protein is CASSRMGGMDGYTF. CDR3 sequence (DNA): TGTGCCAGCAGCCGGATGGGGGGGATGGATGGCTACACCTTC.

CDR3 sequence: CASSLGGAGITGELFF. CDR3 coding DNA: TGCGCCAGCAGCTTGGGGGGGGCGGGAATCACCGGGGAGCTGTTTTTT. The chain is built from TRBV5-1 and TRBJ2-2; either TRBD1 or TRBD2 may supply D (6 bases each). V dropped 0 bases and J dropped 4 bases, with 13 bases sitting between them. Germline loops: CDR1 SGHRS, CDR2 YFSETQ. The CDR3 has 16 amino acids.